This T cell receptor (delta chain) appears in the sequencing data of a study of Vδ1+ human thymocytes (dated by TCRdb to 2016 to 2019). Broadly, across the study: As a data resource, the study described the mRNA-level TRG and TRD CDR3 repertoires found in highly purified Vdelta1+ thymocytes taken from young children. The multiplex-based CDR3 amplicon strategy had previously been validated against 5'RACE-based CDR3 amplicon generation methods. Summary of the overall study and its limitations: Although sort purity was high, roughly 20% of thymic TRD sequences were Vdelta2 (with a few Vdelta3), in contrast to the peripheral blood Vdelta1+ controls. The use of highly purified populations and single-cell validation was advised by the authors, since misinterpretation of bulk repertoire data could be caused by unexpected Vdelta2 sequences. Many TRG clonotypes were shared between donors (up to 6.9x10^3), whereas TRD repertoires were essentially private (max roughly 100 shared). Thymic TRG and TRD repertoires appeared highly polyclonal with Gaussian CDR3 length distributions, unlike oligoclonal peripheral blood repertoires. Because no clustering by age or sex was seen, donors were not stratified by age or sex in the analyses.

Ends trimmed: V by 0 bases, J by 3 bases; bases unmatched to a gene: 18. Via the germline V gene, CDR1 is TSWWSYY and CDR2 QGS. Spanning cysteine to phenylalanine, the CDR3 consists of 20 amino acids. Of the read, only the CDR3 DNA is kept; its 60 bases are in frame from base 1. Thymic samples were depleted of alphabeta T cells, then CD3+ TCRVdelta1+ TCRVdelta2- thymocytes were FACS-sorted. Sorted Vdelta1+ thymocyte purity ranged from about 96% to 99.6%. Thymic specimens came from 8 or 9 paediatric patients undergoing corrective cardiac surgery, aged from about 5 days to 17 months. The thymic tissue was dispersed, and mononuclear cells were isolated using a Histopaque-1077 density gradient. For staining, the antibodies used were anti-TCRVdelta1 clone TS8.2, anti-TCRVdelta2 clone B6, anti-CD3 clone HIT3a and anti-TCRalphabeta clone IP26. To note about this clone: Its antigen specificity is not known. No base-level quality is on record; no much larger clone is a single base apart.

RNA was extracted with the RNeasy mini kit and reverse transcribed using Superscript III. Multiplex PCR was used to generate CDR3 amplicons, with pooled V-gene forward primers and a constant-region reverse primer carrying Illumina adaptor overhangs. After gel purification, the amplicons were indexed with Nextera index primers over eight extra PCR cycles and then purified using AMPure XP beads. The libraries were sequenced on an Illumina MiSeq using paired-end 250 bp reads, dual indexing and a 20% PhiX spike-in. Turning to the authors' computational methods: Reads were quality checked with FastQC, and TRG read pairs were merged with ea-utils fastq-join. IMGT/HighV-QUEST was used to annotate sequences, retaining only productive sequences with an unambiguous V-gene assignment, and each clonotype was defined by an identical CDR3 sequence. Downstream analysis used VDJtools 1.1.1, tcR 2.2.3, Treemap and vegan Shannon diversity in R 3.4.4. TCRdb reanalyzed the public reads with the CATT caller, and identical DNA sequences were merged afterwards. TCRdb, rather than the study authors, made the V and J calls. For this sample there are about 73,000 delta-chain clones; around 34% appear just once. Approximately 0.3% of the sample is in the top ten clones.

The receptor was isolated from a boy under two years old who had congenital heart surgery. Sample: Vdelta1+ gamma-delta thymocytes from the thymus. The sample's cell subset or site, from its label and the paper: FACS-sorted CD3+ TCRalphabeta- TCRVdelta1+ TCRVdelta2- thymocytes. The chain links TRDV1 with TRDJ1; 8 central bases correspond to TRDD3. The DNA sequence is as follows: TGTGCTCTTGGGGAACTACGGGAGTTTATATCCGACTGGGGGGCCGATAAACTCATCTTT. Its amino acids are CALGELREFISDWGADKLIF.